This T cell receptor (beta chain) was recorded in a study of T cells in Graves' hyperthyroidism and ophthalmopathy. The overall study: Peripheral blood draws took place at initial diagnosis, ahead of any treatment. Notes on the study in general: Model-based prediction identified ophthalmopathy a median around 6.5 months prior to its onset.

This clonotype has only a few counts. The antigen is undetermined. Template material for amplifying TCR beta CDR3 regions consisted of RNA transcripts. When the TCR CDR3 underwent first-round RT-PCR, the HTBI primer set was used. TCRdb ran MiXCR on the multiplex PCR reads and lists one entry per CDR3 protein. The profile shows fewer than 550,000 distinct CDR3 sequences, approximately 24% of them singletons. The CDR3 is 17 amino acids. V dropped 3 bases and J dropped 4; count of bases not matched to a gene: 15. The cohort's ophthalmopathy patients, a group with duration under 3 months, had a Clinical Activity Score of at least 3 and a NOSPECS grade of at least 4.

The rearrangement uses TRBV12-3 or TRBV12-4 and TRBJ2-7; 7 bases are shared with TRBD2. This receptor was obtained from a woman in her thirties with Graves' ophthalmopathy. The sample was blood. This CDR3 reads CASSLAGAGTGGYEQYF. The DNA of the CDR3 is TGTGCCAGCAGTTTGGCGGGAGCCGGGACGGGGGGATACGAGCAGTACTTC.